This T cell receptor (beta chain) derives from a study of shared clonotypes between healthy human individuals. Method: immunoSEQ multiplex PCR; TCRdb's copy keeps in-frame clones and lacks some. The sample has about 2.3 million clones; about nine tenths are singletons. Germline V gene lookup returns CDR1 SGHTA and CDR2 FQGTGA. The CDR3 contains 17 residues. The V and J ends lost 5 bases and 5 bases respectively, with 21 bases between them. The origin of this receptor is a man between 18 and 35 years old in good health. Some clones in this sample may be carry-over from other donors' samples. The rearrangement links TRBV7-3 to TRBJ2-2; maybe TRBD1 (5 bases). Sequencing was done on a sample of naive CD4+ T cells from PBMCs. As for subset: CD45RA+ positively selected. This CDR3 is CASSPGVGRSETGELFF. CDR3 bases: TGTGCCAGCAGCCCCGGTGTGGGGCGGTCAGAAACCGGGGAGCTGTTTTTT.